This T cell receptor beta chain comes out of a study of cytomegalovirus exposure and HLA in healthy donors. Whole-study findings and limits: The authors confirmed in vitro that three CMV-associated chains were specific for CMV antigens. Investigators reported 150 to 200 TCR beta chains as tied to cytomegalovirus. According to a subsequent analysis, TCR clusters identified in the first cohort showed a tendency to co-occur across the 110 or so validation repertoires.

As for this clone: Its cognate antigen is unknown.

Generated by immunoSEQ multiplex PCR, the TCRdb table keeps only in-frame clones and is missing some. The sample carries tens of thousands of clones, approximately 91% recorded once. CDR3 size: 12 residues. V lost 7 bases to trimming and J lost 4 bases, with 10 bases between them. Germline V CDR1 and CDR2: MNHNS, SASEGT. This chain connects TRBV6-1 to TRBJ1-2; D gene uncertain. This clonotype was obtained from a young man in good health and CMV-seronegative. The sample taken for sequencing was PBMCs. The CDR3 sequence: CASMTSIYGYTF. CDR3 in DNA: TGTGCCAGCATGACATCCATCTATGGCTACACCTTC.